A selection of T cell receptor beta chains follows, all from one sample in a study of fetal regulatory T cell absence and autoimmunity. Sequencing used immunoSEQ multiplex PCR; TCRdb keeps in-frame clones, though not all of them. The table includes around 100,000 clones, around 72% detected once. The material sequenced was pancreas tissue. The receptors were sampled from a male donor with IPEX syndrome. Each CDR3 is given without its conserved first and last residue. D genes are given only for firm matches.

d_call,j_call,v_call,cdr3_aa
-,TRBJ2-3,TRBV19,ASSIDEDTQY
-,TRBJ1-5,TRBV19,ASSIGFLGDQPQH
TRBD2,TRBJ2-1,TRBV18,ASSPRVAGDEQF
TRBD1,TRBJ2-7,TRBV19,ASSGTGTGAVYEQY
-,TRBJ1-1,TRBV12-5,ASGLGHTEAF
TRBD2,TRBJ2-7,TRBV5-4,ASSETSGSYEQY
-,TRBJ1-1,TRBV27,ASSLVGAPNTEAF
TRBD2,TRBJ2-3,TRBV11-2,ASSPDTAGAGTDTQY
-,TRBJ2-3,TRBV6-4,ASSDSGGATDTQY
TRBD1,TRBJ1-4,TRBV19,ASKRTGGFGEKLF
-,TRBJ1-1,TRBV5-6,ASSLEAELNTEAF
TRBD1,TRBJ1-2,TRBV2,ANLRQGCGYT
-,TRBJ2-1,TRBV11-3,ASSHRVPVTLLRNEQF
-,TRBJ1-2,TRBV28,ASSFPSGYT
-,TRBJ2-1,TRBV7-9,ASSLEREQF
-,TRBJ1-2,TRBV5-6,ASSLAPYGYGYT
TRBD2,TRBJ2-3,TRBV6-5,ASSYTSGTDTQY
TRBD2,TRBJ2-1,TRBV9,ASSAQLGLAPNEQF
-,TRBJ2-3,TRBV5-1,ASSWGVNTDTQY
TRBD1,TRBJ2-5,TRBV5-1,ASSSGQGWETQY
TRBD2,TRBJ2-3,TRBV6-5,ASSQTSGGTDTQY
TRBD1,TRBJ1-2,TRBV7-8,ASSSTPTGTDYGYT
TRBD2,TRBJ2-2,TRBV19,ASQQRGTLTGELF
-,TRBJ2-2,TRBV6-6,ASSYLGPKNTGELF
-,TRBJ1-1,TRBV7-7,ASSLALGTEAF
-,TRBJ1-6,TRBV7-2,ASSLRYQANSPLH
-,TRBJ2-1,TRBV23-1,ASRYRIEEQF
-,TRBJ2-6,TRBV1,TSSDIRLCTRANVLT
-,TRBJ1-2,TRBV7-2,ASSLAVRRGAGGYGYT
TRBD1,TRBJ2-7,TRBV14,ASSPIFGQGRYEQY
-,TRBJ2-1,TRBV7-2,ASSPPRPYPYNEQF
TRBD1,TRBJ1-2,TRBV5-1,ASRKRDRDLYSYGYT
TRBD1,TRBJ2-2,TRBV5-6,ASSLGVYRGRLDTGELF
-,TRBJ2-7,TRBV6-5,ATRRGYEQY
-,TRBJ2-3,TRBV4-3,ASSQDVGGAGHTDTQY
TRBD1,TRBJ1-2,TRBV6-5,ASSYSGTVDGYT
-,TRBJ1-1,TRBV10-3,VTLDGGYTEAF
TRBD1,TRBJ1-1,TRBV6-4,ASTPQGGCTATEAF
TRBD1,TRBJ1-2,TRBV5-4,ASRRTGGRYGYT
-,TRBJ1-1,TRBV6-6,ASSYSSQGSEAF
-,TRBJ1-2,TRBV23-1,ARPGGST
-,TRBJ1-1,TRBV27,ASSLRVVGEAF